Following are 2 T cell receptor beta chains from one sample sequenced in a study of blood T cells in healthy people across ages. Next came a second PCR, run for about 7 to 12 cycles, which used a sample-barcoded 5' primer along with a J-beta primer mix. TCRdb passed the 5' RACE reads through MiXCR, listing each CDR3 protein once. The sample lists hundreds of thousands of distinct CDR3 sequences, roughly 43% occurring once. What was sequenced was blood. Every receptor here comes from an elderly man in good health.

The V gene is TRBV6-2 or TRBV6-3, the J gene TRBJ1-1; D ambiguous. CDR1 and CDR2 (germline): MNHEY, SVGEGT. The CDR3 contains 12 residues. The CDR3 sequence: CAVTEGWTEAFF. In nucleotides, the CDR3 is TGTGCTGTAACAGAAGGTTGGACTGAAGCTTTCTTT.

The sample holds a few counts of this clonotype. The CDR3, as DNA: TGTGCCAGCAGCTTAGGTCTAGCGGGCCTAATCCAAGAGACCCAGTACTTC. It yields the protein CASSLGLAGLIQETQYF. The V call is TRBV7-9, the J call TRBJ2-5, with 8 positions matching TRBD2. Germline V lookup: CDR1 SEHNR, CDR2 FQNEAQ (reference sequence). J gave up 1 base and V 1 base, and 8 bases lay outside the gene matches. The CDR3 has 17 amino acids.